The next 5 T cell receptor beta chains were all read from a single sample in a study of OX40 agonist ivuxolimab in advanced cancers. Only in-frame clones appear in the TCRdb table, and some are missing; sequencing was by immunoSEQ multiplex PCR. This sample yields about 22,000 clones, of which around 87% are seen a single time; roughly 15% belongs to the top ten. The material was CD4+ or CD8+ T cells sorted from blood, obtained in a trial of the OX40 agonist ivuxolimab. These receptors were obtained from an adult with an advanced solid tumor such as melanoma, head and neck, liver or kidney cancer.

In its sample, this clone was seen once. This chain joins TRBV7-9 and TRBJ2-3; the match to TRBD2 covers 7 bases. The length of the CDR3 is 15 residues. Germline V gives CDR1 SEHNR, CDR2 FQNEAQ (reference sequence). Trimming cost V 1 base and J 4 bases; bases outside gene matches: 5. CDR3 DNA: TGTGCCAGCAGCTTAGGGTGGGGGGGTTCAGATACGCAGTATTTT. It codes for CASSLGWGGSDTQYF.

This chain connects TRBV11-2 to TRBJ1-2, with D uncertain. Germline-derived CDR1 and CDR2 are SGHAT and FQNNGV. The CDR3 runs 15 residues. V was shortened by 0 bases and J by 4 bases, with 12 bases between the two germline ends. CDR3 loop: CASSLDSGDGYGYTF. The CDR3 DNA is TGTGCCAGCAGCTTAGATTCCGGGGATGGCTATGGCTACACCTTC.

Notes on this clone: Mismatch with germline at one junction end may stem from a read error. The rearrangement links TRBV11-2 to TRBJ1-2; a weak D match, TRBD1 (5 bases). Germline V CDR1 and CDR2: SGHAT, FQNNGV. The CDR3 is made up of 11 amino acids. The CDR3 here is CASGGLYGFAF. The CDR3 nucleotides are TGTGCCAGCGGGGGATTATATGGCTTCGCCTTC.

This clone was counted a single time. V is TRBV7-9 and J is TRBJ2-7, with D unresolved. Between the trimmed V and J ends, which lost 5 bases and 1 base, there was a span of 24 bases. Looked up from germline, CDR1 is SEHNR and CDR2 is FQNEAQ (reference sequence). This CDR3 has 18 amino acids. The DNA for the CDR3 is TGTGCCAGCAGCCCCCCAAAGGTAGGGATCGAAAAGTCCTACGAGCAGTACTTC. Translation gives CASSPPKVGIEKSYEQYF.

V is TRBV19 and J is TRBJ1-1, with D possibly TRBD1 on 5 matching bases. Germline V gene lookup returns CDR1 LNHDA and CDR2 SQIVND (reference sequence). Trimming took 6 bases from V and 3 from J, leaving 14 bases between them. The CDR3 is made up of 14 amino acids. CDR3 bases: TGTGCCAGTAGGTGGGGGGGTACGGACACTGAAGCTTTCTTT. This codes for CASRWGGTDTEAFF.